The clone carrying this T cell receptor beta chain was found a few times. Its antigen is unidentified. The sample originates from a study of blood T cells in healthy people across ages. Every donor provided around 9.5 milliliters of peripheral blood. A second PCR of roughly 7 to 11 cycles used a sample-barcoded 5' primer and a J-beta primer mix. TCRdb called the 5' RACE reads again in MiXCR, with one record for every CDR3 protein. The table records 600,000 to 800,000 distinct CDR3 sequences, under 65% of them present only once. Study conclusions and caveats: Estimated diversity, derived from one million T cells, was regarded as an underestimate. A greater number of naive CD4+ cells and higher diversity distinguished long-lived donors from aged donors. Per million T cells, TCR beta diversity dropped roughly linearly as age increased.

This CDR3 has 12 residues. The germline gives CDR1 LGHDT, CDR2 YNNKEL (reference sequence). V trimming: 4 bases; J trimming: 15 bases; junction bases outside the gene matches: 4. Sequencing was done on a sample of blood. The genes are TRBV3-1 and TRBJ2-1, with 12 bases lining up with TRBD2. This TCR was sampled from an elderly woman in good health. The DNA of the CDR3 is TGTGCCAGCAGCCTACGGACTAGCGGGACGTTCTTC. Its protein is CASSLRTSGTFF.